One sample yielded the 19 T cell receptor beta chains listed below, sequenced in a study of CD4 T cells in relation to SARS-CoV-2 and coronaviruses. CD4+ T cells from unexposed donors were obtained before the COVID-19 pandemic (2011-2018). CD4+ T cells were isolated from the cells after around 10 days of culture. The repertoire was sequenced with immunoSEQ multiplex PCR; TCRdb's copy has only in-frame clones and lacks some. The sample contains 20,000 to 25,000 clones, around 78% of which appear only once. Which antigens these TCRs recognize remains unknown. The sample comprised CD4+ T cells from PBMCs, cultured in vitro. The origin of the receptors is a human donor in good health.

The rearrangement uses TRBV2 and TRBJ1-5; tentatively, D is TRBD1 (5 bases). The V gene lost 6 bases and the J gene lost 4 bases, with 13 bases spanning the gap. The CDR3 has 14 residues. Germline lookup yields CDR1 SNHLY and CDR2 FYNNEI. The CDR3 DNA reads TGTGCCAGCAGGGGAGGGACCCTGAATCAGCCCCAGCATTTT. Its protein product is CASRGGTLNQPQHF.

The chain is built from TRBV2 and TRBJ2-5, with 8 bases lining up with TRBD2. The V segment lost 3 bases and the J segment 5 bases; nucleotides outside the gene matches: 2. Germline CDR1 and CDR2: SNHLY and FYNNEI. There are 13 residues in the CDR3. Written as DNA, the CDR3 is TGTGCCAGCAGTGAGGGCGGGAGGGAGACCCAGTACTTC. This gives the protein CASSEGGRETQYF.

The DNA for the CDR3 is TGTGCCAGCCAGGGGGCTAGCGGGAGCGGAGAGACCCAGTACTTC. Translation: CASQGASGSGETQYF. This chain uses TRBV19 with TRBJ2-5; the match to TRBD2 covers 10 bases. V lost 9 bases, J lost 4 bases, and 11 bases stayed unmatched. CDR1 and CDR2 from the germline V gene are LNHDA and SQIVND (reference sequence). This CDR3 spans 15 amino acids.

This chain joins TRBV3-1 (or the pseudogene TRBV3-2) and TRBJ2-7; D possibly corresponds to TRBD1 (5 bases). CDR1 is LGHDT and CDR2 is YNNKEL in the germline V gene (reference sequence). This CDR3 is 15 amino acids long. Trimming shortened V by 1 base and J by 3 bases, and 13 bases separated the two germline ends. CDR3 amino acids: CASSQVGDRYYEQYF. CDR3 bases: TGTGCCAGCAGCCAAGTAGGAGACAGATACTACGAGCAGTACTTC.

The V gene is TRBV5-1, the J gene TRBJ2-1; D may be TRBD1 (5 bases). Germline-derived CDR1 and CDR2 are SGHRS and YFSETQ. V was pared by 4 bases and J by 0 bases, with 11 bases between. The CDR3 runs 15 residues. In DNA form, the CDR3 reads TGCGCCAGCAGCGGTGGGGCACGCTCCTACAATGAGCAGTTCTTC. Translated, it gives CASSGGARSYNEQFF.

The CDR3 sequence is CASSLTASGGYEQYF. The CDR3 DNA sequence: TGTGCCAGCAGCTTAACGGCTAGCGGGGGCTACGAGCAGTACTTC. The chain is built from TRBV11-2 and TRBJ2-7; 10 bases align to TRBD2. J lost 3 bases, V lost 2 bases, and 4 bases had no gene match. The CDR3 extends over 15 amino acids. Germline loops: CDR1 SGHAT, CDR2 FQNNGV. Drawing the rest from reference TRBV11-2 and TRBJ2-7, the complete variable domain is EAGVAQSPRYKIIEKRQSVAFWCNPISGHATLYWYQQILGQGPKLLIQFQNNGVVDDSQLPKDRFSAERLKGVDSTLKIQPAKLEDSAVYLCASSLTASGGYEQYFGPGTRLTVT.

The chain couples TRBV5-1 to TRBJ2-4; 14 bases align to TRBD2. CDR3 length equals 18 residues. Unmatched junction bases numbered 10, after V lost 2 bases and J lost 6 bases. The germline gives CDR1 SGHRS, CDR2 YFSETQ. The CDR3, as DNA: TGCGCCAGCAGCTTCTTGACTAGCGGGAGGGCCCTCGGAAACATTCAGTACTTC. Translation gives CASSFLTSGRALGNIQYF.

This chain connects TRBV25-1 to TRBJ1-2; no firm D call. V lost 4 bases and J lost 2, with 5 bases in between. Germline values: CDR1 MGHDK, CDR2 SYGVNS. The CDR3 sequence is 12 residues long. In DNA, the CDR3 is TGTGCCAGCAGTGTCGGGAACTATGGCTACACCTTC. Its protein is CASSVGNYGYTF.

The rearrangement links TRBV28 to TRBJ1-2; weak D call: TRBD1 (5 bases). Germline values: CDR1 MDHEN, CDR2 SYDVKM. The CDR3 loop spans 14 amino acids. V was shortened by 5 bases and J by 5 bases, with 15 bases between the two germline ends. The CDR3 loop is CASSHFRAGYGYTF. CDR3 DNA: TGTGCCAGCAGTCATTTCCGGGCAGGGTATGGCTACACCTTC.

The chain links TRBV6-2 or TRBV6-3 to TRBJ1-1; D is unresolved. Germline V gene data show CDR1 as MNHEY and CDR2 as SVGEGT. V was shortened by 4 bases and J by 6 bases, with 12 bases between the two germline ends. This CDR3 spans 13 amino acids. CDR3 DNA: TGTGCCAGCAGTTCTGGTGTTACTCCTGAAGCTTTCTTT. Translated, it gives CASSSGVTPEAFF.

This chain connects TRBV10-3 to TRBJ1-1; the D is unclear. The germline V and J ends were trimmed by 6 bases and 0 bases, with 8 bases remaining between them. The CDR3 sequence is 13 residues long. Per germline, CDR1 ENHRY and CDR2 SYGVKD. The CDR3 DNA is TGTGCCATCAGACAAGTAATGAACACTGAAGCTTTCTTT. Its translation: CAIRQVMNTEAFF.

The chain is built from TRBV11-3 and TRBJ2-3; D remains ambiguous. Germline V lookup: CDR1 SGHNT, CDR2 YENEEA. V was pared by 1 base and J by 2 bases, with 13 bases between. The CDR3 sequence is 16 residues long. The CDR3: CASSLAAGDLTDTQYF. Here the CDR3 DNA reads TGTGCCAGCAGCTTAGCAGCCGGCGACCTCACAGATACGCAGTATTTT.

This clone has just one count. The chain joins TRBV12-3 or TRBV12-4 to TRBJ2-1; D possibly corresponds to TRBD1 (5 bases). The V end was cut by 5 bases, the J end by 5 bases, with 10 bases between. The CDR3 has 13 residues. CDR3 in DNA: TGTGCCAGCAGTCTCCGACAGAACAATGAGCAGTTCTTC. This sequence encodes CASSLRQNNEQFF.

This rearrangement joins TRBV19 to TRBJ2-2; D call uncertain. Per germline, CDR1 LNHDA and CDR2 SQIVND (reference sequence). The V gene lost 6 bases and the J gene lost 1 base, with 9 bases spanning the gap. The CDR3 spans 14 residues. CDR3 nucleotides: TGTGCCAGTAGAAGTAGCAGGAACACCGGGGAGCTGTTTTTT. Its translation: CASRSSRNTGELFF.

J is TRBJ1-3 and V is TRBV30; no reliable D call. Germline CDR1 GTSNPN, CDR2 SVGIG (reference sequence). Trimming took 1 base from V and 2 from J, leaving 9 bases between them. The length of the CDR3 is 14 residues. The CDR3 is CAWSAWSPGNTIYF. DNA for the CDR3: TGTGCCTGGAGTGCATGGAGTCCTGGAAACACCATATATTTT.

This clone was observed once. The chain employs TRBV24-1 and TRBJ1-1; D is ambiguous. V was shortened by 0 bases and J by 8 bases, with 6 bases between the two germline ends. The CDR3 sequence is 12 residues long. The germline V gene has CDR1 KGHDR and CDR2 SFDVKD. CDR3 nucleotides: TGTGCCACCAGTGATTTGCTAGGGGAAGCTTTCTTT. Protein: CATSDLLGEAFF.

The rearrangement links TRBV2 to TRBJ1-1; 7 bases match TRBD1. Germline lookup yields CDR1 SNHLY and CDR2 FYNNEI. This CDR3 has 13 amino acids. The trim removed 7 bases at V and 1 base at J, leaving 3 bases unmatched. CDR3 amino acids: CASIRGSNTEAFF. The CDR3, as DNA: TGTGCCAGCATCAGGGGGTCGAACACTGAAGCTTTCTTT.

CDR3 region: CASSEAGQGVTEAFF. The CDR3 DNA follows: TGTGCCAGCAGTGAAGCGGGGCAGGGGGTAACTGAAGCTTTCTTT. The rearrangement links TRBV2 to TRBJ1-1; 7 bases fit TRBD1. CDR3 length: 15 amino acids. CDR1 and CDR2 (germline): SNHLY, FYNNEI. Trimming cost V 0 bases and J 5 bases; bases outside gene matches: 6.

The chain is built from TRBV18 and TRBJ1-6; TRBD1 matches 10 bases. With 5 bases clipped from V and 10 bases from J, the junction kept 5 bases outside the gene matches. CDR3 length: 14 amino acids. Per germline, CDR1 KGHSH and CDR2 LQKENI. CDR3 in amino acids: CASSTGTGESPLHF. CDR3 nucleotide sequence: TGTGCCAGCTCAACCGGGACAGGGGAATCACCCCTCCACTTT.